Listed here are 25 T cell receptor beta chains from one sample, sequenced in a study of cytomegalovirus exposure and HLA in healthy donors. PCR amplification relied on 60 Vbeta primers (plus 13 Jbeta primers). TCRdb's table, derived via immunoSEQ multiplex PCR, lists solely in-frame clones and lacks some. The sample includes about 160,000 clones, around 85% of them seen just once. Source material: PBMCs. These receptors all come from a woman in her twenties or thirties in good health and CMV-seronegative.

This clone was seen a handful of times. The J gene is TRBJ2-1, the V gene TRBV5-5; 11 nucleotides align to TRBD2. The germline CDR1 and CDR2 sequences are SGHKS and YYEKEE (reference sequence). The V segment lost 6 bases and the J segment 6 bases; nucleotides outside the gene matches: 8. CDR3 length: 15 residues. This CDR3 is CASTLRLAGFNEQFF. As DNA, the CDR3 is TGTGCCAGCACCCTTCGACTAGCGGGGTTCAATGAGCAGTTCTTC.

The V call is TRBV6-5, the J call TRBJ2-5; TRBD1 is a possible D gene (5 bases). V was shortened by 2 bases and J by 1 base, with 11 bases between the two germline ends. This CDR3 region has 15 residues. The germline V gene encodes CDR1 MNHEY and CDR2 SVGAGI. The CDR3 spells CASSYRVGVQETQYF. For the CDR3, the DNA is TGTGCCAGCAGTTACAGGGTAGGGGTCCAAGAGACCCAGTACTTC.

The J gene is TRBJ2-2, the V gene TRBV7-9; the match to TRBD2 covers 9 bases. This CDR3 has 15 residues. V gave up 5 bases and J gave up 6 bases; unmatched junction bases: 7. Germline V gene lookup returns CDR1 SEHNR and CDR2 FQNEAQ (reference sequence). CDR3 DNA: TGTGCCAGCAGCGGTAGCGGGAGCTATCCCGGGGAGCTGTTTTTT. Its translation: CASSGSGSYPGELFF. The full variable domain, rest sourced from reference TRBV7-9 and TRBJ2-2, is DTGVSQNPRHKITKRGQNVTFRCDPISEHNRLYWYRQTLGQGPEFLTYFQNEAQLEKSRLLSDRFSAERPKGSFSTLEIQRTEQGDSAMYLCASSGSGSYPGELFFGEGSRLTVL.

The chain is built from TRBV9 and TRBJ2-1; 11 nucleotides line up with TRBD2. CDR1 is SGDLS, CDR2 YYNGEE, per germline. The ends lost 4 bases at V and 3 bases at J; junction bases unmatched: 6. The CDR3 is made up of 16 amino acids. The CDR3 nucleotides are TGTGCCAGCAGCCCCTTACTAGCGGGGGACTACAATGAGCAGTTCTTC. It encodes CASSPLLAGDYNEQFF.

This chain joins TRBV6-5 and TRBJ2-6; D is perhaps TRBD2 (7 bases). Trimming pared 3 bases from V and 4 bases from J, leaving 10 bases between. This CDR3 is 15 amino acids long. The V gene's germline CDR1 is MNHEY and CDR2 SVGAGI. The CDR3 nucleotides are TGTGCCAGCAGTTATCGGGGGGCCGGGGCCAACGTCCTGACTTTC. It codes for CASSYRGAGANVLTF.

This clone was counted a few times. J is TRBJ2-2 and V is TRBV4-3; D might be TRBD2 (5 bases). Trimming removed 3 bases at V and 7 bases at J, with 9 bases between. Germline V gives CDR1 LGHNA, CDR2 YSLEER. The CDR3 runs to 13 residues. The CDR3 coding sequence is TGCGCCAGCAGCCATCGGGGAAACGGGGAGCTGTTTTTT. It translates to CASSHRGNGELFF.

The V call is TRBV5-6, the J call TRBJ1-2; D may be TRBD1 (6 bases). This CDR3 has 15 residues. Germline CDR1 is SGHDT and CDR2 is YYEEEE. The V end was cut by 4 bases, the J end by 8 bases, with 21 bases between. CDR3 protein: CASSLRPRGAGGYTF. For the CDR3, the DNA is TGTGCCAGCAGCCTCCGCCCCCGGGGGGCTGGCGGCTACACCTTC. The whole variable domain, remainder taken from reference TRBV5-6 and TRBJ1-2, is DAGVTQSPTHLIKTRGQQVTLRCSPKSGHDTVSWYQQALGQGPQFIFQYYEEEERQRGNFPDRFSGHQFPNYSSELNVNALLLGDSALYLCASSLRPRGAGGYTFGSGTRLTVV.

V is TRBV28 and J is TRBJ2-2; 8 nucleotides match TRBD2. CDR1 is MDHEN, CDR2 SYDVKM, per germline. The trim removed 5 bases at V and 5 bases at J, leaving 19 bases unmatched. This CDR3 contains 19 residues. The CDR3 spells CASSATNSGGTRTTGELFF. In nucleotides, the CDR3 is TGTGCCAGCAGTGCGACCAACTCCGGGGGGACTAGAACTACCGGGGAGCTGTTTTTT.

The chain has TRBV28 and TRBJ1-5; TRBD1 aligns across 9 bases. V lost 3 bases, J lost 6 bases, and 3 bases stayed unmatched. Germline loops: CDR1 MDHEN, CDR2 SYDVKM. This CDR3 is built from 14 residues. This chain's CDR3 is CASSLGTGFQPQHF. As DNA, the CDR3 is TGTGCCAGCAGTTTGGGGACAGGGTTTCAGCCCCAGCATTTT.

The chain couples TRBV9 to TRBJ2-2; maybe TRBD2 (5 bases). The length of the CDR3 is 18 residues. Between the trimmed V and J ends, which lost 0 bases and 4 bases, there was a span of 19 bases. CDR1 and CDR2 (germline): SGDLS, YYNGEE. The CDR3 loop is CASSVATGLLSPTGELFF. CDR3 sequence (DNA): TGTGCCAGCAGCGTAGCTACCGGACTGCTCAGTCCCACCGGGGAGCTGTTTTTT.

The rearrangement joins TRBV7-3 to TRBJ2-1; TRBD2 matches at 15 bases. Germline CDR1 and CDR2: SGHTA and FQGTGA. The CDR3 spans 18 residues. The ends lost 0 bases at V and 7 bases at J; junction bases unmatched: 7. The CDR3: CASSLTGLAGGPSNEQFF. Written as DNA, the CDR3 is TGTGCCAGCAGCTTAACAGGACTAGCGGGAGGGCCGAGTAATGAGCAGTTCTTC.

The chain joins TRBV30 to TRBJ2-3; D might be TRBD1 (5 bases). V gave up 8 bases and J gave up 0 bases, with 9 bases separating them. Germline loops: CDR1 GTSNPN, CDR2 SVGIG (reference sequence). CDR3 length equals 12 residues. DNA for the CDR3: TGTGCCAGACAGATTAGCACAGATACGCAGTATTTT. Its translation: CARQISTDTQYF.

This clone has a handful of counts. Distinct nucleotide sequences in the sample also encode this CDR3. The chain recombines TRBV4-3 with TRBJ1-4; 7 nucleotides align to TRBD1. After removal of 2 bases from V and 7 bases from J, the junction contained 16 bases not matched to a gene. The germline V gene encodes CDR1 LGHNA and CDR2 YSLEER. The CDR3 runs 18 residues. This CDR3 is CASSQKEGALPEGEKLFF. As DNA, the CDR3 is TGCGCCAGCAGCCAAAAGGAGGGGGCCCTCCCCGAGGGTGAAAAACTGTTTTTT.

This chain links TRBV7-9 with TRBJ2-1; TRBD1 matches 8 bases. J gave up 5 bases and V 5 bases, and 8 bases lay outside the gene matches. This CDR3 contains 15 residues. Germline V CDR1 and CDR2: SEHNR, FQNEAQ (reference sequence). The CDR3 DNA reads TGTGCCAGCAGCCGTCCGGACAGGGCCAACAATGAGCAGTTCTTC. It codes for CASSRPDRANNEQFF.

This clone was picked up one time. Other nucleotide sequences in the sample specify the same CDR3. The rearrangement joins TRBV19 to TRBJ2-1, with D maybe TRBD2 (6 bases). Germline V gene lookup returns CDR1 LNHDA and CDR2 SQIVND (reference sequence). The CDR3 length is 15 residues. V shed 7 bases and J shed 0 bases, with 13 bases lying between them. The CDR3 sequence: CASTGRGSSYNEQFF. The CDR3 DNA reads TGTGCCAGTACCGGCCGGGGGAGCTCCTACAATGAGCAGTTCTTC.

The chain employs TRBV5-4 and TRBJ1-1, with 10 bases identical to TRBD1. Germline V CDR1 and CDR2: SGHNT, YYREEE (reference sequence). The CDR3 is 14 amino acids. The trim removed 5 bases at V and 5 bases at J, leaving 6 bases unmatched. CDR3 region: CASRQDRGGTEAFF. In nucleotides, the CDR3 is TGTGCCAGCAGACAGGACAGGGGGGGGACTGAAGCTTTCTTT. The full variable domain, in which reference TRBV5-4 and TRBJ1-1 provide the parts outside the CDR3, is ETGVTQSPTHLIKTRGQQVTLRCSSQSGHNTVSWYQQALGQGPQFIFQYYREEENGRGNFPPRFSGLQFPNYSSELNVNALELDDSALYLCASRQDRGGTEAFFGQGTRLTVV.

The sample holds one count of this clone. The chain carries TRBV27 and TRBJ1-2; 8 positions match TRBD1. The CDR3 extends over 14 amino acids. From germline, CDR1 is MNHEY and CDR2 SMNVEV (reference sequence). V was pared by 5 bases and J by 4 bases, with 6 bases of the junction left unmatched. The CDR3 nucleotides are TGTGCCAGCAGTGCCCGCGGGACAGGCTATGGCTACACCTTC. Amino acids: CASSARGTGYGYTF.

This clone was seen once. The chain employs TRBV9 and TRBJ2-7; D is possibly TRBD1 (5 bases). V lost 3 bases to trimming and J lost 5 bases, with 12 bases between them. Germline V lookup: CDR1 SGDLS, CDR2 YYNGEE. The CDR3 covers 13 residues. The CDR3 protein is CASSGSGFNEQYF. The CDR3 DNA is TGTGCCAGCAGCGGGTCAGGGTTTAACGAGCAGTACTTC. The full variable domain, rest sourced from reference TRBV9 and TRBJ2-7, is DSGVTQTPKHLITATGQRVTLRCSPRSGDLSVYWYQQSLDQGLQFLIQYYNGEERAKGNILERFSAQQFPDLHSELNLSSLELGDSALYFCASSGSGFNEQYFGPGTRLTVT.

V is TRBV18 and J is TRBJ2-1; D is perhaps TRBD1 (5 bases). This CDR3 contains 14 residues. V lost 6 bases and J 6 bases, leaving 15 bases between the germline ends. CDR1 and CDR2 (germline): KGHSH, LQKENI. CDR3 coding DNA: TGTGCCAGCTCGCCCCTAGGGGCTACCAATGAGCAGTTCTTC. Its translation: CASSPLGATNEQFF. Variable domain in full (rest from reference TRBV18 and TRBJ2-1): NAGVMQNPRHLVRRRGQEARLRCSPMKGHSHVYWYRQLPEEGLKFMVYLQKENIIDESGMPKERFSAEFPKEGPSILRIQQVVRGDSAAYFCASSPLGATNEQFFGPGTRLTVL.

The chain carries TRBV30 and TRBJ1-1, with D tentatively TRBD1 (5 bases). Per the germline V gene, CDR1 is GTSNPN and CDR2 is SVGIG (reference sequence). The CDR3 sequence is 12 residues long. V was cut by 5 bases and J by 6 bases, with 13 bases left in between. DNA of the CDR3: TGTGCCTGGGGGAAACAGGCCCCTGAAGCTTTCTTT. Translation: CAWGKQAPEAFF.

The rearrangement joins TRBV7-9 to TRBJ2-7, with 9 bases matching TRBD1. The length of the CDR3 is 14 residues. The germline CDR1 and CDR2 sequences are SEHNR and FQNEAQ (reference sequence). Losses at the gene ends were 4 bases for V and 3 bases for J; bases not matched to a gene: 4. CDR3 sequence (DNA): TGTGCCAGCAGCTCGGACAGGGGCTACTACGAGCAGTACTTC. The encoded protein is CASSSDRGYYEQYF. Using reference TRBV7-9 and TRBJ2-7 for the parts outside the CDR3, the full variable domain is DTGVSQNPRHKITKRGQNVTFRCDPISEHNRLYWYRQTLGQGPEFLTYFQNEAQLEKSRLLSDRFSAERPKGSFSTLEIQRTEQGDSAMYLCASSSDRGYYEQYFGPGTRLTVT.

The chain recombines TRBV27 with TRBJ2-7; D may be TRBD2 (6 bases). Germline V CDR1 and CDR2: MNHEY, SMNVEV (reference sequence). The CDR3 runs 14 residues. Trimming removed 5 bases at V and 2 bases at J, with 13 bases between. CDR3 coding DNA: TGTGCCAGCAGTACCCATGCGGGGCCCTACGAGCAGTACTTC. Amino acid sequence: CASSTHAGPYEQYF.

As regards this clone: The germline gene is not matched at one end of the junction; a read error may be the cause. The chain links TRBV27 to TRBJ2-7; D is perhaps TRBD2 (5 bases). Germline CDR1 is MNHEY and CDR2 is SMNVEV (reference sequence). The CDR3 extends over 15 amino acids. In DNA form, the CDR3 reads TGTGCCAGCAGCGCGACCCAAGCGGCCTCCAACGAGCAGTACTTC. Translating it yields CASSATQAASNEQYF.

This chain connects TRBV19 to TRBJ1-4, with 7 bases that match TRBD1. In germline, CDR1 is LNHDA, CDR2 SQIVND (reference sequence). The ends lost 8 bases at V and 5 bases at J; junction bases unmatched: 8. CDR3 length: 14 amino acids. The CDR3 DNA follows: TGTGCCAGTGCAACGGGACAGTTAAATGAAAAACTGTTTTTT. It codes for CASATGQLNEKLFF.

The gene calls are TRBV18 and TRBJ2-7; TRBD2 matches 7 bases. This CDR3 has 13 amino acids. Looked up from germline, CDR1 is KGHSH and CDR2 is LQKENI. Germline trimming cut 2 bases from V and 5 bases from J; bases unmatched to any gene: 3. CDR3 sequence: CASSPSSGNEQYF. CDR3 in DNA: TGTGCCAGCTCACCATCTAGCGGAAACGAGCAGTACTTC. Combining the CDR3 with reference TRBV18 and TRBJ2-7 gives the whole variable domain NAGVMQNPRHLVRRRGQEARLRCSPMKGHSHVYWYRQLPEEGLKFMVYLQKENIIDESGMPKERFSAEFPKEGPSILRIQQVVRGDSAAYFCASSPSSGNEQYFGPGTRLTVT.